A single sample gave rise to the 25 T cell receptor beta chains below, sequenced in a study of blood T cell repertoires in COVID-19. Some clones are missing from TCRdb's copy, which holds only in-frame ones; the method was immunoSEQ multiplex PCR. The data contain about 47,000 clones, about four fifths of them seen just once; the ten biggest clones take up about 22%. Input material: peripheral blood. Every receptor here comes from a woman aged 60-75 years with acute or convalescent COVID-19.

The chain has TRBV4-1 and TRBJ1-1; D perhaps matches TRBD1 (6 bases). CDR1 is MGHRA and CDR2 is YSYEKL in the germline V gene. CDR3 length: 15 residues. The germline V and J ends were trimmed by 2 bases and 0 bases, with 10 bases remaining between them. CDR3 in amino acids: CASSQNRVMNTEAFF. CDR3 bases: TGCGCCAGCAGCCAAAACAGGGTCATGAACACTGAAGCTTTCTTT.

This clone was detected only once. Here the CDR3 DNA reads TGTGCCAGCAAAGGGAGGGGCGGCACAGATACGCAGTATTTT. It translates to CASKGRGGTDTQYF. The chain links TRBV7-3 to TRBJ2-3, with 7 bases matching TRBD2. CDR1 is SGHTA, CDR2 FQGTGA, per germline. V was clipped by 7 bases and J by 1 base; unmatched bases: 5. The CDR3 has 14 residues.

The rearrangement uses TRBV29-1 and TRBJ1-2; D is unclear. The CDR3 sequence is 11 residues long. Germline-derived CDR1 and CDR2 are SQVTM and ANQGSEA. Trimming pared 6 bases from V and 8 bases from J, leaving 13 bases between. For the CDR3, the DNA is TGCAGCGTCCTCGACCACGGGGGCTACACCTTC. Its protein product is CSVLDHGGYTF.

V and J are TRBV18 and TRBJ1-5; the D gene is possibly TRBD1 (6 bases). The CDR3 extends over 16 amino acids. Trimming stripped 6 bases from V and 0 bases from J, with 15 bases between. The germline gives CDR1 KGHSH, CDR2 LQKENI. The chain's CDR3 is CASSLQGGGSNQPQHF. The CDR3 DNA sequence: TGTGCCAGCTCGTTACAGGGCGGGGGTAGCAATCAGCCCCAGCATTTT. Full variable domain (outside the CDR3, taken from reference TRBV18 and TRBJ1-5): NAGVMQNPRHLVRRRGQEARLRCSPMKGHSHVYWYRQLPEEGLKFMVYLQKENIIDESGMPKERFSAEFPKEGPSILRIQQVVRGDSAAYFCASSLQGGGSNQPQHFGDGTRLSIL.

Only one count was recorded for this clone. J is TRBJ1-6 and V is TRBV3-1 (or the pseudogene TRBV3-2); 9 nucleotides line up with TRBD1. Germline CDR1 reads LGHDT; CDR2 reads YNNKEL (reference sequence). With 1 base clipped from V and 10 bases from J, the junction kept 2 bases outside the gene matches. This CDR3 region has 14 residues. CDR3 DNA: TGTGCCAGCAGCCAAGGGGACAGGGACTCACCCCTCCACTTT. As protein: CASSQGDRDSPLHF.

The chain couples TRBV13 to TRBJ2-2; D is uncertain. The germline V and J ends were trimmed by 3 bases and 4 bases, with 12 bases remaining between them. CDR3 length equals 15 residues. Germline values: CDR1 PRHDT, CDR2 FYEKMQ (reference sequence). The CDR3 nucleotides read TGTGCCAGCAGCTTCAGGCCCCGAACCACCGGGGAGCTGTTTTTT. This gives the protein CASSFRPRTTGELFF.

The chain links TRBV5-1 to TRBJ1-6; D unresolved. The V and J ends lost 0 bases and 6 bases respectively, with 13 bases between them. CDR1 and CDR2 from the germline V gene are SGHRS and YFSETQ. CDR3 length: 16 amino acids. The CDR3 protein is CASSLASPPGNSPLHF. For the CDR3, the DNA is TGCGCCAGCAGCTTGGCTAGCCCCCCGGGTAATTCACCCCTCCACTTT. The full variable domain, rest sourced from reference TRBV5-1 and TRBJ1-6, is KAGVTQTPRYLIKTRGQQVTLSCSPISGHRSVSWYQQTPGQGLQFLFEYFSETQRNKGNFPGRFSGRQFSNSRSEMNVSTLELGDSALYLCASSLASPPGNSPLHFGNGTRLTVT.

This clone has just a few counts. The V gene is TRBV7-9, the J gene TRBJ1-1; D gene ambiguous. V was trimmed by 7 bases and J by 1 base, leaving 16 bases between them. Germline V lookup: CDR1 SEHNR, CDR2 FQNEAQ (reference sequence). The CDR3 length is 15 residues. This CDR3 reads CASNSLGEENTEAFF. CDR3 sequence (DNA): TGTGCCAGCAACTCGCTCGGGGAAGAGAACACTGAAGCTTTCTTT.

This chain connects TRBV2 to TRBJ2-5; tentative D call: TRBD1 (5 bases). This CDR3 comprises 14 residues. V dropped 7 bases and J dropped 2 bases, with 14 bases sitting between them. Germline V gene data show CDR1 as SNHLY and CDR2 as FYNNEI. CDR3 sequence: CASNRGSSQETQYF. DNA for the CDR3: TGTGCCAGCAATAGGGGCTCCTCGCAAGAGACCCAGTACTTC.

The chain recombines TRBV5-4 with TRBJ2-5, with D unresolved. Trimming took off 0 bases at V and 2 bases at J, with 8 bases between the two ends. Per germline, CDR1 SGHNT and CDR2 YYREEE (reference sequence). CDR3 length: 14 amino acids. This chain's CDR3 is CASSLEKAQETQYF. The DNA of the CDR3 is TGTGCCAGCAGCTTGGAAAAAGCACAAGAGACCCAGTACTTC. Full variable domain (missing parts from reference TRBV5-4 and TRBJ2-5): ETGVTQSPTHLIKTRGQQVTLRCSSQSGHNTVSWYQQALGQGPQFIFQYYREEENGRGNFPPRFSGLQFPNYSSELNVNALELDDSALYLCASSLEKAQETQYFGPGTRLLVL.

The genes are TRBV2 and TRBJ1-5; 7 nucleotides align to TRBD1. The J segment lost 7 bases and the V segment lost 3 bases, leaving 9 bases of the junction unmatched. Germline CDR1 is SNHLY and CDR2 is FYNNEI. The CDR3 covers 15 residues. The CDR3 DNA follows: TGTGCCAGCAGTGATAGAGGGGGCTCGGGACAGCCCCAGCATTTT. Protein: CASSDRGGSGQPQHF.

The V call is TRBV4-2, the J call TRBJ2-3, with 8 positions matching TRBD2. The CDR3 is 16 amino acids. Trimming at V came to 2 bases and at J to 2 bases, leaving 6 bases not matched to a gene. Germline CDR1 LGHNA, CDR2 YNFKEQ. The CDR3: CASSQLSGASTDTQYF. The CDR3 region has the DNA TGTGCCAGCAGCCAACTTAGCGGGGCCTCCACAGATACGCAGTATTTT.

The chain carries TRBV5-5 and TRBJ1-2; D might be TRBD1 (5 bases). This CDR3 contains 13 residues. The germline CDR1 and CDR2 sequences are SGHKS and YYEKEE (reference sequence). Trimming left V 5 bases short and J 6 bases short, with 14 bases between. The CDR3 DNA reads TGTGCCAGCAGGGCAAAGTGGGGCGATGGCTACACCTTC. Its translation: CASRAKWGDGYTF.

The CDR3, as DNA: TGTGCCACCAGCAGAGAGACTAGCACCCAAGAGACCCAGTACTTC. This sequence encodes CATSRETSTQETQYF. The chain is built from TRBV15 and TRBJ2-5; 7 nucleotides line up with TRBD2. This CDR3 comprises 15 residues. Germline CDR1 LNHNV, CDR2 YYDKDF (reference sequence). Germline trimming cut 0 bases from V and 1 base from J; bases unmatched to any gene: 2.

V gene TRBV5-6 combines with J gene TRBJ1-2; 10 bases are a match to TRBD1. The CDR3 loop spans 14 amino acids. Germline CDR1 SGHDT, CDR2 YYEEEE. J was trimmed by 8 bases and V by 5 bases; bases with no gene match: 9. The CDR3 region has the DNA TGTGCCAGCAGGCTTATGACAGGGGGCGGCGGCTACACCTTC. Amino acids: CASRLMTGGGGYTF.

This sequence joins TRBV29-1 and TRBJ2-7; 8 bases line up with TRBD2. Germline values: CDR1 SQVTM, CDR2 ANQGSEA. The CDR3 covers 13 residues. Unmatched junction bases numbered 11, after V lost 7 bases and J lost 6 bases. The CDR3 region has the DNA TGCAGCGCCATTAGCGGGGCCGGATCCGAGCAGTACTTC. It translates to CSAISGAGSEQYF.

This chain joins TRBV5-5 and TRBJ2-1, with 10 nucleotides matching TRBD2. The germline V gene has CDR1 SGHKS and CDR2 YYEKEE (reference sequence). CDR3 length: 14 amino acids. J lost 7 bases, V lost 5 bases, and 6 bases had no gene match. The CDR3: CASSLAGASNEQFF. The CDR3 DNA follows: TGTGCCAGCAGTCTAGCGGGGGCCTCTAATGAGCAGTTCTTC. Together with reference TRBV5-5 and TRBJ2-1, the CDR3 gives the full variable domain: DAGVTQSPTHLIKTRGQQVTLRCSPISGHKSVSWYQQVLGQGPQFIFQYYEKEERGRGNFPDRFSARQFPNYSSELNVNALLLGDSALYLCASSLAGASNEQFFGPGTRLTVL.

In its sample, this clone was seen a few times. The chain recombines TRBV7-6 with TRBJ2-1, with 10 bases that match TRBD2. This CDR3 spans 18 amino acids. V gave up 0 bases and J gave up 6 bases; unmatched junction bases: 11. Germline loops: CDR1 SGHVS, CDR2 FNYEAQ. The CDR3 coding sequence is TGTGCCAGCAGCTTAGCGAGGCAGCGGGGGGGCCGGGTCAATGAGCAGTTCTTC. This codes for CASSLARQRGGRVNEQFF.

The chain carries TRBV19 and TRBJ1-6; TRBD1 matches at 8 bases. The CDR3 contains 14 residues. Unmatched junction bases numbered 6, after V lost 4 bases and J lost 10 bases. The germline V gene encodes CDR1 LNHDA and CDR2 SQIVND (reference sequence). CDR3 amino acids: CASSSQGAGSPLHF. Here the CDR3 DNA reads TGTGCCAGTAGTAGTCAGGGGGCGGGATCACCCCTCCACTTT.

The sample holds a few counts of this clone. The rearrangement uses TRBV7-9 and TRBJ1-5; D is undetermined. The CDR3 length is 14 residues. V dropped 5 bases and J dropped 0 bases, with 8 bases sitting between them. The germline CDR1 and CDR2 sequences are SEHNR and FQNEAQ (reference sequence). CDR3 residues: CASSLQFSNQPQHF. The CDR3 coding sequence is TGTGCCAGCAGCCTACAGTTTAGCAATCAGCCCCAGCATTTT.

This clone was seen repeatedly, ten times or more. The genes are TRBV7-9 and TRBJ2-7; 10 nucleotides agree with TRBD2. V dropped 3 bases and J dropped 3; count of bases not matched to a gene: 11. The CDR3 runs to 17 residues. CDR1 is SEHNR and CDR2 is FQNEAQ in the germline V gene (reference sequence). The CDR3: CASSFSLPSGGNYEQYF. The DNA for the CDR3 is TGTGCCAGCAGCTTTTCCTTACCTAGCGGGGGTAACTACGAGCAGTACTTC.

The chain combines TRBV7-2 with TRBJ2-7; 10 bases fit TRBD1. Germline V lookup: CDR1 SGHTA, CDR2 FQGNSA. Losses at the gene ends were 3 bases for V and 5 bases for J; bases not matched to a gene: 4. The CDR3 loop spans 14 amino acids. The CDR3: CASSFRDRGDEQYF. CDR3 DNA: TGTGCCAGCAGCTTCCGGGACAGGGGTGACGAGCAGTACTTC.

This clone was seen just once. The chain carries TRBV7-9 and TRBJ1-6, with 9 bases matching TRBD1. V was clipped by 5 bases and J by 7 bases; unmatched bases: 6. From germline, CDR1 is SEHNR and CDR2 FQNEAQ (reference sequence). The CDR3 consists of 15 residues. The CDR3 DNA reads as TGTGCCAGCAGCGCATCCGGGACAGGGAATTCACCCCTCCACTTT. It specifies CASSASGTGNSPLHF.

The chain links TRBV3-1 (or the pseudogene TRBV3-2) to TRBJ1-2, with unresolved D. Germline V gene sequence: CDR1 LGHDT, CDR2 YNNKEL (reference sequence). The CDR3 has 14 amino acids. The V end lost 0 bases, the J end lost 2 bases, and 7 bases lay between the germline ends. The CDR3 nucleotides read TGTGCCAGCAGCCAAGATGAACAGAACTATGGCTACACCTTC. Translation: CASSQDEQNYGYTF.

This clone came up once. This chain uses TRBV7-6 with TRBJ2-5, with D possibly being TRBD1 (6 bases). The V end was cut by 1 base, the J end by 7 bases, with 13 bases between. Germline loops: CDR1 SGHVS, CDR2 FNYEAQ. There are 14 residues in the CDR3. The chain's CDR3 is CASSLDSGVGTQYF. Here the CDR3 DNA reads TGTGCCAGCAGCTTAGATTCAGGGGTTGGGACCCAGTACTTC.